These T cell receptor beta chains were read from a single sample in a study of beta chain features in type 1 diabetes. Produced via immunoSEQ multiplex PCR; TCRdb's table is partial and in-frame only. Of 60,000 or so clones listed, roughly 60% are singletons. Sequenced material: Tregs from blood. These TCRs come from a young woman in good health. Each CDR3 is given with its conserved first and last residue. A D gene is named only where the DNA matches it firmly. Clone size is not always given. Where it is, it says once, few, many or a class for expanded clones.

clone size	V gene	J gene	D gene	CDR3 protein	CDR3 DNA
-	TRBV18	TRBJ1-3	TRBD1	CASSPAGGFGNTIYF	TGTGCCAGCTCACCTGCAGGGGGCTTTGGAAACACCATATATTTT
-	TRBV30	TRBJ2-2	-	CASSLRGRYRLTGELFF	TGTGCCAGCAGCTTAAGGGGCCGTTACCGCCTCACCGGGGAGCTGTTTTTT
-	TRBV5-4	TRBJ1-5	-	CASSLYDRPNQPQHF	TGTGCCAGCAGCTTGTATGACAGGCCCAATCAGCCCCAGCATTTT
-	TRBV5-1	TRBJ2-7	TRBD2	CASSLEGRAYEQYF	TGCGCCAGCAGCTTGGAGGGGAGGGCCTACGAGCAGTACTTC
few	TRBV25-1	TRBJ1-1	-	CASSESVTEAFF	TGTGCCAGCAGTGAATCAGTTACTGAAGCTTTCTTT
few	TRBV4-3	TRBJ1-4	-	CASSQVVGTFNEKLFF	TGCGCCAGCAGCCAAGTCGTGGGGACTTTTAATGAAAAACTGTTTTTT
-	TRBV6-1	TRBJ2-7	-	CASSDRGQTYEQYF	TGTGCCAGCAGTGATCGCGGACAAACCTACGAGCAGTACTTC
-	TRBV7-9	TRBJ2-3	TRBD1	CASARDRGTDTQYF	TGTGCCAGCGCTAGGGACAGGGGGACAGATACGCAGTATTTT
-	TRBV14	TRBJ1-1	TRBD1	CASSQAFRQGEGAFF	TGTGCCAGCAGCCAAGCCTTTAGACAGGGGGAAGGGGCTTTCTTT
-	TRBV6-5	TRBJ1-1	TRBD1	CASSHGQGSNTEAFF	TGTGCCAGCAGTCACGGACAGGGATCGAACACTGAAGCTTTCTTT
-	TRBV5-6	TRBJ2-4	-	CASSSSPGIVAKNIQYF	TGTGCCAGCAGCTCGAGCCCAGGGATCGTGGCCAAAAACATTCAGTACTTC
-	TRBV18	TRBJ2-5	-	CASSPGKETQYF	TGTGCCAGCTCACCCGGGAAGGAGACCCAGTACTTC
-	TRBV18	TRBJ1-2	-	CASSPPRQNYGYTF	TGTGCCAGCTCACCACCCAGACAGAACTATGGCTACACCTTC
-	TRBV9	TRBJ2-3	TRBD2	CASSVGRAGRGTDTQYF	TGTGCCAGCAGCGTAGGACGGGCAGGGAGGGGAACAGATACGCAGTATTTT
once	TRBV19	TRBJ1-1	-	CASSIQGNTEAFF	TGTGCCAGTAGTATACAGGGAAACACTGAAGCTTTCTTT
-	TRBV9	TRBJ1-1	-	CASSPWGGAGTEAFF	TGTGCCAGCAGCCCCTGGGGGGGGGCGGGCACTGAAGCTTTCTTT
-	TRBV9	TRBJ1-1	-	CASSSGWGNTEAFF	TGTGCCAGCAGTTCAGGGTGGGGCAACACTGAAGCTTTCTTT
few	TRBV5-1	TRBJ2-3	TRBD2	CASSMGLAGEDTQYF	TGCGCCAGCAGCATGGGACTAGCGGGAGAAGATACGCAGTATTTT
few	TRBV5-1	TRBJ1-2	-	CASSLSDRTYGYTF	TGCGCCAGCAGCTTATCCGACAGGACGTATGGCTACACCTTC
-	TRBV29-1	TRBJ2-3	TRBD1	CSAGDRSYTDTQYF	TGCAGCGCCGGGGACAGGTCGTACACAGATACGCAGTATTTT
-	TRBV5-1	TRBJ2-5	-	CASSLEGVQETQYF	TGCGCCAGCAGCTTGGAGGGGGTCCAAGAGACCCAGTACTTC
-	TRBV4-1	TRBJ2-1	TRBD2	CASSQGLAGGLEQFF	TGCGCCAGCAGCCAGGGACTAGCGGGAGGGCTTGAGCAGTTCTTC
-	TRBV29-1	TRBJ2-5	TRBD1	CSGSRGQEGTQYF	TGCAGCGGTAGCAGGGGGCAGGAGGGGACCCAGTACTTC
-	TRBV5-1	TRBJ2-1	TRBD2	CASSHPAGPVNEQFF	TGCGCCAGCAGCCATCCAGCGGGGCCTGTCAATGAGCAGTTCTTC
once	TRBV5-1	TRBJ1-1	-	CASSSSHGGREAFF	TGCGCCAGCAGCTCGAGCCACGGGGGGCGTGAGGCTTTCTTT
-	TRBV7-2	TRBJ1-1	-	CASSLKGGAEAFF	TGTGCCAGCAGCTTAAAGGGAGGCGCTGAAGCTTTCTTT